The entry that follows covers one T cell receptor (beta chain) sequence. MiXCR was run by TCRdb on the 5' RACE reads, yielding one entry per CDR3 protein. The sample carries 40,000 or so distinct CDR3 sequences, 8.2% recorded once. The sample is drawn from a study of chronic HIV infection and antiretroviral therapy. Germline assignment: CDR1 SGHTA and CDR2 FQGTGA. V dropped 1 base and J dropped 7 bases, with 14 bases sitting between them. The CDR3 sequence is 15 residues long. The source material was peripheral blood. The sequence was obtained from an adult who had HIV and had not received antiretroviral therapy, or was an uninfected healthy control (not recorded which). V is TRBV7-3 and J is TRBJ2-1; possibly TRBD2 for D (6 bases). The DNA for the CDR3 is TGTGCCAGCAGCTTAAGCGGGGTTAATGTAAATGAGCAGTTCTTC. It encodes CASSLSGVNVNEQFF.